Given below is one TCR beta chain in context. This record belongs to a study of shared clonotypes between healthy human individuals. Naivety among CD8 cells was defined by CD45RO negativity and positive CCR7 selection, thereby excluding terminally differentiated effector memory CD45RA+ cells. Healthy HIV-negative adults without recent acute infections or vaccinations served as donors. Deep-level assay runs were performed. Clones were sequenced by immunoSEQ multiplex PCR, and TCRdb holds only the in-frame ones, with some missing. The sample gives some 2.1 million clones, approximately 95% of which show up once; 0.85% to 1.3% is in the top ten. This receptor was identified in a man aged 18 to 30 in good health. Sequencing was carried out using naive CD8+ T cells sorted from blood.

CDR3 sequence (DNA): TGTGCCAGCAGTTACGAGGGAACTAATGAAAAACTGTTTTTT. Protein sequence: CASSYEGTNEKLFF. The chain recombines TRBV6-5 with TRBJ1-4; D gene unclear. Germline V gene lookup returns CDR1 MNHEY and CDR2 SVGAGI. This CDR3 has 14 residues. Trimming removed 2 bases from V and 1 base from J, with 5 bases in between.